This T cell receptor beta chain emerged from a study of blood T cell repertoires in COVID-19. Data came from immunoSEQ multiplex PCR; TCRdb stores just in-frame clones and leaves some out. The sample has 100,000 to 150,000 clones, more than 75% seen once. The sequencing sample was made of peripheral blood. The receptor's source is a human donor in a cohort sampled during active COVID-19.

The CDR3 loop is CASSYPDRANTGELFF. For the CDR3, the DNA is TGTGCCAGCAGTTACCCAGACAGGGCGAACACCGGGGAGCTGTTTTTT. The rearrangement uses TRBV14 and TRBJ2-2; 7 bases match TRBD1. The CDR3 runs 16 residues. The junction had 7 bases not matched to a gene; V was cut back by 6 bases and J by 0 bases. The germline V gene has CDR1 SGHDN and CDR2 FVKESK.